The 17 T cell receptor beta chains given below trace back to one sample, sequenced in a study of T cell responses to AZD1222 COVID-19 vaccine (dated by TCRdb to 2020 to 2023). The protocol used for the library was the immunoSEQ multiplex PCR assay. TCRdb mirrors the immuneACCESS table, restricted to in-frame sequences. Some clones are absent from its copies; in checked studies, under half trace to an unresolved V gene, and the reason for the others is unknown. Here the sample has roughly 120,000 clones; 89% occur a single time. The ten most abundant clones make up around 4.5% of the sample. Sample time point, as interpreted from the label and publication: baseline before first vaccination. Sample: peripheral blood, taken on day 0 of AZD1222 vaccination. The source is an adult in good health.

This clone was detected only once. The genes are TRBV3-1 (or the pseudogene TRBV3-2) and TRBJ1-1; 7 positions match TRBD1. With 4 bases clipped from V and 4 bases from J, the junction kept 6 bases outside the gene matches. Germline V gene data show CDR1 as LGHDT and CDR2 as YNNKEL (reference sequence). The CDR3 length is 14 residues. The CDR3 DNA follows: TGTGCCAGCAGCCCAAACCACAGGGGCACTGAAGCTTTCTTT. Its translation is CASSPNHRGTEAFF.

This clone showed up many times. The chain recombines TRBV15 with TRBJ2-7; 7 nucleotides match TRBD2. CDR3 length: 15 residues. The J segment lost 2 bases and the V segment lost 0 bases, leaving 4 bases of the junction unmatched. Germline CDR1 LNHNV, CDR2 YYDKDF (reference sequence). The CDR3 loop is CATSRDKAGAYEQYF. Written as DNA, the CDR3 is TGTGCCACCAGCAGAGATAAGGCGGGGGCCTACGAGCAGTACTTC. The full variable domain, completed using reference TRBV15 and TRBJ2-7, is DAMVIQNPRYQVTQFGKPVTLSCSQTLNHNVMYWYQQKSSQAPKLLFHYYDKDFNNEADTPDNFQSRRPNTSFCFLDIRSPGLGDTAMYLCATSRDKAGAYEQYFGPGTRLTVT.

This chain uses TRBV2 with TRBJ2-7; no definite D call. Trimming shortened V by 6 bases and J by 3 bases, and 12 bases separated the two germline ends. The CDR3 runs 13 residues. Germline loops: CDR1 SNHLY, CDR2 FYNNEI. CDR3 in amino acids: CASRWQADYEQYF. The CDR3 DNA reads as TGTGCCAGCAGGTGGCAGGCGGACTACGAGCAGTACTTC. Full variable domain (rest looked up from reference TRBV2 and TRBJ2-7): EPEVTQTPSHQVTQMGQEVILRCVPISNHLYFYWYRQILGQKVEFLVSFYNNEISEKSEIFDDQFSVERPDGSNFTLKIRSTKLEDSAMYFCASRWQADYEQYFGPGTRLTVT.

The chain is built from TRBV5-4 and TRBJ2-7, with TRBD2 as a possible D gene (5 bases). V lost 3 bases and J 3 bases, leaving 19 bases between the germline ends. This CDR3 contains 16 residues. CDR1 SGHNT and CDR2 YYREEE come from the germline V gene (reference sequence). Written as DNA, the CDR3 is TGTGCCAGCAGCTCGGGGTTGAGTGGGGAACTCTACGAGCAGTACTTC. Translation: CASSSGLSGELYEQYF.

The chain links TRBV15 to TRBJ1-4; the D gene is possibly TRBD1 (5 bases). The CDR3 spans 19 residues. Trimming pared 5 bases from V and 4 bases from J, leaving 26 bases between. Per germline, CDR1 LNHNV and CDR2 YYDKDF (reference sequence). This CDR3 reads CATSLPRDLPWGVNEKLFF. The CDR3 DNA is TGTGCCACCAGCTTGCCCCGGGACTTACCCTGGGGGGTTAATGAAAAACTGTTTTTT.

The chain recombines TRBV21-1 with TRBJ2-5; whether TRBD2, the table's D call, matches the DNA was not checked. TRBV21-1 is described as a pseudogene. The CDR3 has 18 residues. The CDR3 DNA follows: TGTGCCAGCAGCAAAGCGGAACCGACTAGCGGGAGCCAAGAGACCCAGTACTTC. Its translation: CASSKAEPTSGSQETQYF.

This chain uses TRBV7-2 with TRBJ2-5; 11 nucleotides line up with TRBD2. The length of the CDR3 is 14 residues. Germline loops: CDR1 SGHTA, CDR2 FQGNSA. With 6 bases clipped from V and 1 base from J, the junction kept 1 base outside the gene matches. DNA for the CDR3: TGTGCCAGCAGTCTAGCGGGGGGCCAAGAGACCCAGTACTTC. Encoded protein: CASSLAGGQETQYF.

V usage is TRBV6-2 or TRBV6-3 and J usage is TRBJ2-5; D is possibly TRBD2 (6 bases). Germline CDR1 and CDR2: MNHEY and SVGEGT. CDR3 length equals 13 residues. V was shortened by 1 base and J by 9 bases, with 12 bases between the two germline ends. The CDR3 loop is CASSYYGPGAQYF. Written as DNA, the CDR3 is TGTGCCAGCAGTTACTATGGGCCGGGGGCCCAGTACTTC.

The chain employs TRBV7-9 and TRBJ2-7; a weak D match, TRBD1 (6 bases). Germline CDR1 and CDR2: SEHNR and FQNEAQ (reference sequence). This CDR3 is 14 amino acids long. V was clipped by 1 base and J by 0 bases, with 7 bases between them. As DNA, the CDR3 is TGTGCCAGCAGCTTAGACAGGGCCTCCTACGAGCAGTACTTC. Amino acid sequence: CASSLDRASYEQYF.

V and J are TRBV2 and TRBJ2-5; D is ambiguous. V lost 2 bases and J 2 bases, leaving 6 bases between the germline ends. The CDR3 contains 13 residues. Germline lookup yields CDR1 SNHLY and CDR2 FYNNEI. The DNA of the CDR3 is TGTGCCAGCAGTGAACGGCTTCAAGAGACCCAGTACTTC. Translation: CASSERLQETQYF.

The gene calls are TRBV6-5 and TRBJ2-1; 9 bases fit TRBD1. The V segment lost 5 bases and the J segment 9 bases; nucleotides outside the gene matches: 11. The germline V gene has CDR1 MNHEY and CDR2 SVGAGI. CDR3 size: 15 residues. CDR3 region: CASSPTQGAAGEQFF. CDR3 DNA sequence: TGTGCCAGCAGTCCAACACAGGGGGCGGCGGGTGAGCAGTTCTTC.

The chain combines TRBV2 with TRBJ1-3; D is perhaps TRBD1 (5 bases). V dropped 5 bases and J dropped 0 bases, with 14 bases sitting between them. The germline gives CDR1 SNHLY, CDR2 FYNNEI. The CDR3 consists of 16 residues. The CDR3 protein is CASSWGSSYSGNTIYF. The CDR3 DNA is TGTGCCAGCAGTTGGGGGAGTTCTTACTCTGGAAACACCATATATTTT.

The rearrangement uses TRBV2 and TRBJ2-5; the D gene is possibly TRBD2 (6 bases). The CDR3 spans 13 residues. Trimming stripped 6 bases from V and 4 bases from J, with 12 bases between. In germline, CDR1 is SNHLY, CDR2 FYNNEI. CDR3 coding DNA: TGTGCCAGCAGAAGGGACTTTTCAGAGACCCAGTACTTC. Translating it yields CASRRDFSETQYF. Looking up the rest from reference TRBV2 and TRBJ2-5 gives the full variable domain: EPEVTQTPSHQVTQMGQEVILRCVPISNHLYFYWYRQILGQKVEFLVSFYNNEISEKSEIFDDQFSVERPDGSNFTLKIRSTKLEDSAMYFCASRRDFSETQYFGPGTRLLVL.

A word on this clone: This specimen includes other DNA sequences encoding the same CDR3. The rearrangement joins TRBV3-1 (or the pseudogene TRBV3-2) to TRBJ2-1; weak D call: TRBD1 (6 bases). This CDR3 is 16 amino acids long. CDR1 is LGHDT and CDR2 is YNNKEL in the germline V gene (reference sequence). V was shortened by 0 bases and J by 0 bases, with 9 bases between the two germline ends. This CDR3 is CASSQDQGSSYNEQFF. In DNA, the CDR3 is TGTGCCAGCAGCCAAGACCAGGGGAGCTCCTACAATGAGCAGTTCTTC.

The chain recombines TRBV10-2 with TRBJ2-1; no clear D. This CDR3 has 13 residues. Germline CDR1 WSHSY, CDR2 SAAADI. The V end lost 2 bases, the J end lost 7 bases, and 9 bases lay between the germline ends. Here the CDR3 reads CASSEGGLNEQFF. CDR3 nucleotides: TGCGCCAGCAGTGAGGGCGGATTAAATGAGCAGTTCTTC.

The chain couples TRBV5-1 to TRBJ2-1, with D perhaps matching TRBD1 or TRBD2 (7 bases each). Germline lookup yields CDR1 SGHRS and CDR2 YFSETQ. The CDR3 extends over 13 amino acids. The V gene lost 0 bases and the J gene lost 9 bases, with 10 bases spanning the gap. CDR3 residues: CASSLVRGGEQFF. The CDR3 nucleotides are TGCGCCAGCAGCTTGGTCAGGGGGGGTGAGCAGTTCTTC.

CDR3 loop: CASSFRRGELFF. The CDR3 DNA sequence: TGTGCCAGTAGTTTCCGACGCGGGGAGCTGTTTTTT. This rearrangement joins TRBV19 to TRBJ2-2; no reliable D call. The CDR3 runs to 12 residues. V was clipped by 5 bases and J by 7 bases, with 8 bases between them. CDR1 and CDR2 (germline): LNHDA, SQIVND (reference sequence).